The sequence of this T cell receptor beta chain was determined in a study of T cell clonality in common variable immunodeficiency. The trim removed 4 bases at V and 4 bases at J, leaving 2 bases unmatched. Germline V CDR1 and CDR2: SGHNT, YENEEA. The length of the CDR3 is 14 residues. Profiling relied on immunoSEQ multiplex PCR, and the TCRdb table lists in-frame clones only, not all of them. This repertoire holds 25,000 to 35,000 clones, and none appear only once. The sample holds many counts of this clone. The CDR3 is cut off 3 residues early in the read; its end comes from the germline J gene. The source is a person aged 18 to 75 in good health. The V call is TRBV11-3, the J call TRBJ1-1; the match to TRBD1 covers 11 bases. The sample was peripheral blood mononuclear cells. This CDR3 reads CASSYGTGGTEAFF. CDR3 DNA (partial): TGTGCCAGCAGCTATGGGACAGGGGGCACTGAA.